One and the same sample provided the 30 T cell receptor beta chains below, sequenced in a study of long-term antiretroviral therapy in people with HIV. This was the immunoSEQ v3.0 assay at survey level. Here immunoSEQ multiplex PCR was the method, and the copy in TCRdb shows in-frame clones only, minus some. This repertoire shows about 28,000 clones, roughly 87% found once; its top ten account for approximately 1%. Sequencing was performed on unsorted PBMCs, taken 2 years after starting antiretroviral therapy. These receptor sequences come from a man aged 50 to 59 with HIV.

The chain joins TRBV9 to TRBJ2-2, with D possibly TRBD1 on 6 matching bases. Germline V gene lookup returns CDR1 SGDLS and CDR2 YYNGEE. The germline V and J ends were trimmed by 0 bases and 4 bases, with 16 bases remaining between them. CDR3 length: 17 residues. DNA of the CDR3: TGTGCCAGCAGCGTAGCCCTACAGGGTTTTGGCACCGGGGAGCTGTTTTTT. Its translation: CASSVALQGFGTGELFF.

This chain uses TRBV27 with TRBJ2-7; 13 bases are a match to TRBD2. The V gene's germline CDR1 is MNHEY and CDR2 SMNVEV (reference sequence). V dropped 4 bases and J dropped 5; count of bases not matched to a gene: 11. The CDR3 contains 17 residues. The CDR3 DNA follows: TGTGCCAGCAGTTCCGGACTAGCGGGAGACTATGTCGACGAGCAGTACTTC. This codes for CASSSGLAGDYVDEQYF.

The rearrangement uses TRBV9 and TRBJ2-2, with D possibly matching TRBD2 (7 bases). Trimming stripped 6 bases from V and 5 bases from J, with 20 bases between. The CDR3 sequence is 16 residues long. From germline, CDR1 is SGDLS and CDR2 YYNGEE. CDR3 residues: CASTDRRQGGTGELFF. The CDR3 region has the DNA TGTGCCAGCACCGACAGGCGGCAGGGAGGGACCGGGGAGCTGTTTTTT.

The chain joins TRBV5-1 to TRBJ2-1; D might be TRBD2 (6 bases). This CDR3 contains 15 residues. The V gene's germline CDR1 is SGHRS and CDR2 YFSETQ. Trimming shortened V by 0 bases and J by 8 bases, and 15 bases separated the two germline ends. In DNA form, the CDR3 reads TGCGCCAGCAGCTTGGGCCATGGAGGGCGGGATGAGCAGTTCTTC. This codes for CASSLGHGGRDEQFF.

This rearrangement joins TRBV5-1 to TRBJ2-2, with D possibly matching TRBD1 (5 bases). Trimming shortened V by 0 bases and J by 4 bases, and 13 bases separated the two germline ends. Germline V CDR1 and CDR2: SGHRS, YFSETQ. The CDR3 is 16 residues long. CDR3 sequence reads: CASSLGQGMVTGELFF. The CDR3 nucleotides are TGCGCCAGCAGCTTGGGGCAGGGAATGGTCACCGGGGAGCTGTTTTTT.

The chain combines TRBV9 with TRBJ1-1; D is unclear. V shed 0 bases and J shed 0 bases, with 6 bases lying between them. CDR3 length: 14 residues. CDR1 SGDLS and CDR2 YYNGEE come from the germline V gene. The CDR3 sequence: CASSVDLMNTEAFF. The CDR3 DNA reads TGTGCCAGCAGCGTAGATCTTATGAACACTGAAGCTTTCTTT.

This clone was seen once. V and J are TRBV18 and TRBJ2-3; weak D call: TRBD1 (6 bases). The length of the CDR3 is 15 residues. Trimming took off 6 bases at V and 0 bases at J, with 13 bases between the two ends. The germline V gene encodes CDR1 KGHSH and CDR2 LQKENI. CDR3 loop: CASSLNQGSTDTQYF. The CDR3 coding sequence is TGTGCCAGCTCTCTCAATCAGGGGAGCACAGATACGCAGTATTTT.

The V call is TRBV2, the J call TRBJ1-1, with D maybe TRBD1 (6 bases). Looked up from germline, CDR1 is SNHLY and CDR2 is FYNNEI. V was clipped by 8 bases and J by 1 base, with 20 bases between them. This CDR3 has 16 residues. Here the CDR3 reads CASHKGVGGPNTEAFF. The CDR3, as DNA: TGTGCCAGCCATAAAGGGGTAGGGGGACCGAACACTGAAGCTTTCTTT.

The chain has TRBV2 and TRBJ1-4; 7 bases match TRBD1. Unmatched junction bases numbered 10, after V lost 5 bases and J lost 7 bases. The length of the CDR3 is 15 residues. The germline V gene has CDR1 SNHLY and CDR2 FYNNEI. The CDR3 loop is CASSPWTGSSEKLFF. CDR3 DNA: TGTGCCAGCAGTCCATGGACAGGTAGTAGTGAAAAACTGTTTTTT.

V gene TRBV9 combines with J gene TRBJ1-2; TRBD1 matches at 7 bases. This CDR3 is built from 16 residues. From germline, CDR1 is SGDLS and CDR2 YYNGEE. The V segment lost 4 bases and the J segment 6 bases; nucleotides outside the gene matches: 15. CDR3 in amino acids: CASSPRRQGGLDGYTF. In DNA form, the CDR3 reads TGTGCCAGCAGCCCAAGGAGGCAGGGGGGGCTCGATGGCTACACCTTC.

This chain joins TRBV6-4 and TRBJ1-5; TRBD1 might be the D (6 bases). Between the trimmed V and J ends, which lost 6 bases and 0 bases, there was a span of 21 bases. CDR1 is MRHNA and CDR2 is SNTAGT in the germline V gene. The CDR3 runs to 18 residues. CDR3 DNA sequence: TGTGCCAGCAGCCGCTCTTCCCGGACAGCGTATAGCAATCAGCCCCAGCATTTT. Its translation: CASSRSSRTAYSNQPQHF.

This sequence joins TRBV11-3 and TRBJ2-2; D might be TRBD1 (6 bases). The V end lost 5 bases, the J end lost 3 bases, and 10 bases lay between the germline ends. CDR1 and CDR2 from the germline V gene are SGHNT and YENEEA. The CDR3 runs to 14 residues. This CDR3 is CASSPGQYTGELFF. CDR3 DNA sequence: TGTGCCAGCAGCCCCGGACAGTACACCGGGGAGCTGTTTTTT. Supplemented by reference TRBV11-3 and TRBJ2-2, the full variable domain reads EAGVVQSPRYKIIEKKQPVAFWCNPISGHNTLYWYLQNLGQGPELLIRYENEEAVDDSQLPKDRFSAERLKGVDSTLKIQPAELGDSAVYLCASSPGQYTGELFFGEGSRLTVL.

The count of this clone is one. The rearrangement links TRBV27 to TRBJ2-5; D remains ambiguous. Germline loops: CDR1 MNHEY, CDR2 SMNVEV (reference sequence). The CDR3 spans 14 residues. The germline V and J ends were trimmed by 8 bases and 2 bases, with 15 bases remaining between them. CDR3 in DNA: TGTGCCAGCCAGGCCGGGCTGGGACAAGAGACCCAGTACTTC. It is translated as CASQAGLGQETQYF.

The chain is built from TRBV5-1 and TRBJ2-1; D uncertain. The V gene lost 0 bases and the J gene lost 9 bases, with 16 bases spanning the gap. CDR3 length: 15 residues. CDR1 is SGHRS, CDR2 YFSETQ, per germline. Written as DNA, the CDR3 is TGCGCCAGCAGCTTGGAGGTGGAGACGGGCGGTGAGCAGTTCTTC. Translating gives CASSLEVETGGEQFF.

The CDR3 coding sequence is TGCAGCGTTGACCTGGGTCCCGAGCAGTACTTC. Protein product: CSVDLGPEQYF. The J gene is TRBJ2-7, the V gene TRBV29-1; D is uncertain. V was pared by 3 bases and J by 6 bases, with 9 bases between. This CDR3 comprises 11 residues. Germline values: CDR1 SQVTM, CDR2 ANQGSEA.

The J gene is TRBJ1-1, the V gene TRBV5-1; tentatively, D is TRBD1 (5 bases). With 4 bases removed from V and 8 bases from J, the gap between germline ends came to 15 bases. Looked up from germline, CDR1 is SGHRS and CDR2 is YFSETQ. The CDR3 contains 13 residues. This chain's CDR3 is CASSRDGEAEAFF. The CDR3 nucleotides are TGCGCCAGCAGCCGGGACGGAGAAGCAGAAGCTTTCTTT.

The CDR3 DNA sequence: TGTGCCAGCAGTTTATACCCAGGTACCAACTATGGCTACACCTTC. Translation: CASSLYPGTNYGYTF. The gene calls are TRBV27 and TRBJ1-2, with unresolved D. This CDR3 comprises 15 residues. The V gene lost 1 base and the J gene lost 2 bases, with 11 bases spanning the gap. The V gene's germline CDR1 is MNHEY and CDR2 SMNVEV (reference sequence).

The CDR3 DNA reads TGTGCCAGCAGCGTGGATGCAGGGGAGGGGGAGACCCAGTACTTC. As protein: CASSVDAGEGETQYF. The V and J genes are TRBV5-4 and TRBJ2-5; a possible D gene is TRBD2 (7 bases). V was pared by 4 bases and J by 5 bases, with 18 bases between. In germline, CDR1 is SGHNT, CDR2 YYREEE (reference sequence). The CDR3 covers 15 residues.

The gene calls are TRBV6-1 and TRBJ2-2; a possible D gene is TRBD2 (6 bases). Germline V gene data show CDR1 as MNHNS and CDR2 as SASEGT. V was cut by 11 bases and J by 7 bases, with 14 bases left in between. The CDR3 consists of 12 residues. CDR3 loop: CAATGVNGELFF. DNA for the CDR3: TGTGCCGCCACGGGGGTTAACGGGGAGCTGTTTTTT.

In DNA, the CDR3 is TGTGCCAGCAGCCCGTTAGGGTATGGGTTGGCTAATGAAAAACTGTTTTTT. Translating it yields CASSPLGYGLANEKLFF. V gene TRBV7-9 combines with J gene TRBJ1-4; no clear D. The CDR3 totals 17 residues. With 5 bases removed from V and 3 bases from J, the gap between germline ends came to 19 bases. The V gene's germline CDR1 is SEHNR and CDR2 FQNEAQ (reference sequence).

This chain joins TRBV6-5 and TRBJ1-1; 7 nucleotides line up with TRBD1. The junction had 3 bases not matched to a gene; V was cut back by 5 bases and J by 3 bases. Germline loops: CDR1 MNHEY, CDR2 SVGAGI. The CDR3 totals 13 residues. The CDR3 DNA reads as TGTGCCAGCAGTCGGGACAGTTACACTGAAGCTTTCTTT. Translated, it gives CASSRDSYTEAFF.

This sequence joins TRBV11-2 and TRBJ2-2; 9 nucleotides align to TRBD1. The germline gives CDR1 SGHAT, CDR2 FQNNGV. The CDR3 loop spans 16 amino acids. With 4 bases clipped from V and 6 bases from J, the junction kept 9 bases outside the gene matches. This CDR3 reads CASSSYDRGDPGELFF. The CDR3 nucleotides read TGTGCCAGCAGCTCATACGACAGGGGGGACCCCGGGGAGCTGTTTTTT.

This clone turned up a few times. The chain links TRBV2 to TRBJ2-7; D is unclear. V was pared by 0 bases and J by 1 base, with 7 bases between. The CDR3 consists of 14 residues. Germline CDR1 reads SNHLY; CDR2 reads FYNNEI. In DNA form, the CDR3 reads TGTGCCAGCAGTGAAGCGGAAGCGTCCTACGAGCAGTACTTC. Protein sequence: CASSEAEASYEQYF.

This chain joins TRBV6-5 and TRBJ1-2; TRBD1 matches 7 bases. Germline V CDR1 and CDR2: MNHEY, SVGAGI. Germline trimming cut 2 bases from V and 0 bases from J; bases unmatched to any gene: 3. This CDR3 comprises 15 residues. The CDR3 nucleotides are TGTGCCAGCAGTTACGGGACAGAAGCTAACTATGGCTACACCTTC. Encoded protein: CASSYGTEANYGYTF.

The chain recombines TRBV28 with TRBJ2-7, with a possible D match to TRBD2 (6 bases). The CDR3 spans 13 residues. Trimming pared 3 bases from V and 2 bases from J, leaving 8 bases between. Germline V gene sequence: CDR1 MDHEN, CDR2 SYDVKM. The chain's CDR3 is CASSFAGPYEQYF. In DNA, the CDR3 is TGTGCCAGCAGTTTCGCGGGGCCCTACGAGCAGTACTTC. The full variable domain, completed using reference TRBV28 and TRBJ2-7, is DVKVTQSSRYLVKRTGEKVFLECVQDMDHENMFWYRQDPGLGLRLIYFSYDVKMKEKGDIPEGYSVSREKKERFSLILESASTNQTSMYLCASSFAGPYEQYFGPGTRLTVT.

Only one count was recorded for this clone. The chain joins TRBV10-3 to TRBJ1-4; D not resolved. CDR1 and CDR2 (germline): ENHRY, SYGVKD. V dropped 3 bases and J dropped 5 bases, with 10 bases sitting between them. This CDR3 region has 14 residues. The CDR3 is CAISEGPGNEKLFF. For the CDR3, the DNA is TGTGCCATCAGTGAAGGGCCGGGGAATGAAAAACTGTTTTTT.

The J gene is TRBJ1-2, the V gene TRBV5-4; D possibly corresponds to TRBD1 (5 bases). CDR1 SGHNT and CDR2 YYREEE come from the germline V gene (reference sequence). V was cut by 4 bases and J by 5 bases, with 12 bases left in between. This CDR3 spans 13 amino acids. The CDR3 nucleotides are TGTGCCAGCAGCGCCCCAGGGACTTATGGCTACACCTTC. This encodes CASSAPGTYGYTF.

This clone was seen only a few times. The genes are TRBV6-5 and TRBJ2-7; D is perhaps TRBD1 (6 bases). V was pared by 5 bases and J by 3 bases, with 8 bases between. CDR3 length: 12 amino acids. The V gene's germline CDR1 is MNHEY and CDR2 SVGAGI. For the CDR3, the DNA is TGTGCCAGCAGTCGACAGGACTACGAGCAGTACTTC. Its translation is CASSRQDYEQYF.

The chain uses TRBV9 and TRBJ2-5, with 9 bases matching TRBD2. Germline-derived CDR1 and CDR2 are SGDLS and YYNGEE. The trim removed 7 bases at V and 4 bases at J, leaving 11 bases unmatched. The length of the CDR3 is 15 residues. CDR3 protein: CASASSGDGLETQYF. CDR3 in DNA: TGTGCCAGCGCGTCTAGCGGGGACGGTCTAGAGACCCAGTACTTC. Variable domain in full (rest from reference TRBV9 and TRBJ2-5): DSGVTQTPKHLITATGQRVTLRCSPRSGDLSVYWYQQSLDQGLQFLIQYYNGEERAKGNILERFSAQQFPDLHSELNLSSLELGDSALYFCASASSGDGLETQYFGPGTRLLVL.

V usage is TRBV28 and J usage is TRBJ1-1; possible D gene TRBD1, 5 bases. V was cut by 3 bases and J by 7 bases, with 6 bases left in between. Germline V lookup: CDR1 MDHEN, CDR2 SYDVKM. The CDR3 runs to 11 residues. CDR3 protein: CASSLGGEAFF. The DNA for the CDR3 is TGTGCCAGCAGTTTGGGGGGTGAAGCTTTCTTT.